This TCR beta chain was captured in a study of shared clonotypes between healthy human individuals. Only Caucasian adults living in Nashville, Tennessee served as donors. This CDR3 is built from 16 residues. CDR1 and CDR2 from the germline V gene are LGHNA and YSLEER. Trimming removed 1 base at V and 0 bases at J, with 9 bases between. Libraries were prepared by immunoSEQ multiplex PCR; TCRdb keeps only in-frame clonotypes and omits some of them. Found here are more than 1,200,000 clones, 98% of them singletons; the top ten hold over 0.3%. Source material: naive CD4+ T cells sorted from blood. Subset denoted: CD45RA+ positively selected. This sequence joins TRBV4-3 and TRBJ2-2; D ambiguous. The TCR sequence derives from a man aged 30 to 45 in good health. This chain's CDR3 is CASSQVGQPNTGELFF. The CDR3 DNA is TGCGCCAGCAGCCAAGTTGGCCAACCGAACACCGGGGAGCTGTTTTTT.